These T cell receptor beta chains were read from a single sample in a study of beta chain features in type 1 diabetes. Sequencing was performed with immunoSEQ multiplex PCR; in TCRdb, only in-frame clones are kept and a portion is missing. The sample comprises about 320,000 clones, approximately 15% of which are singletons, and roughly 7% rests with the top ten. What was sequenced was central memory CD4+ T cells from blood. These receptors all come from a man aged 25-45 years in good health. Both conserved end residues are part of each CDR3. A D gene is named only where the DNA matches it firmly. Rows give clone size only sometimes, using once, few, many, or a class for an expanded clone.

V gene: TRBV11-3; J gene: TRBJ1-4; D gene: .; clone size: .; CDR3 protein: CASSTGHGYEKLFF; CDR3 DNA: TGTGCCAGCAGCACCGGACACGGTTACGAAAAACTGTTTTTT
V gene: TRBV7-9; J gene: TRBJ2-1; D gene: TRBD2; clone size: .; CDR3 protein: CASSLGLAGVNEQFF; CDR3 DNA: TGTGCCAGCAGCCTCGGACTAGCGGGAGTAAATGAGCAGTTCTTC
V gene: TRBV4-2; J gene: TRBJ1-5; D gene: .; clone size: .; CDR3 protein: CASSQDLGGGQPQHF; CDR3 DNA: TGTGCCAGCAGCCAAGATCTAGGGGGAGGTCAGCCCCAGCATTTT
V gene: TRBV6-6; J gene: TRBJ2-3; D gene: .; clone size: .; CDR3 protein: CASSSTGDTQYF; CDR3 DNA: TGTGCCAGCAGTTCTACGGGAGATACGCAGTATTTT
V gene: TRBV6-5; J gene: TRBJ2-1; D gene: .; clone size: .; CDR3 protein: CASSEGARNEQFF; CDR3 DNA: TGTGCCAGCAGCGAAGGGGCCAGGAATGAGCAGTTCTTC
V gene: TRBV4-2; J gene: TRBJ2-5; D gene: .; clone size: few; CDR3 protein: CASSPPLSETQYF; CDR3 DNA: TGTGCCAGCAGCCCTCCGCTTTCGGAGACCCAGTACTTC
V gene: TRBV4-2; J gene: TRBJ2-2; D gene: TRBD1; clone size: few; CDR3 protein: CASSRDSGWTGELFF; CDR3 DNA: TGTGCCAGCAGCCGGGACAGCGGTTGGACCGGGGAGCTGTTTTTT
V gene: TRBV7-2; J gene: TRBJ2-3; D gene: TRBD2; clone size: few; CDR3 protein: CASSPGGADTQYF; CDR3 DNA: TGTGCCAGCAGCCCGGGGGGGGCAGATACGCAGTATTTT
V gene: TRBV7-6; J gene: TRBJ2-7; D gene: TRBD2; clone size: few; CDR3 protein: CASSLASGGLYEQYF; CDR3 DNA: TGTGCCAGCAGCTTAGCTAGCGGGGGGCTTTACGAGCAGTACTTC
V gene: TRBV2; J gene: TRBJ2-3; D gene: .; clone size: few; CDR3 protein: CAGHRTLDTQYF; CDR3 DNA: TGTGCCGGCCACCGTACCTTAGATACGCAGTATTTT
V gene: TRBV4-3; J gene: TRBJ1-2; D gene: .; clone size: many; CDR3 protein: CASSQVALRGRGYTF; CDR3 DNA: TGCGCCAGCAGCCAAGTGGCACTGAGGGGTAGGGGCTACACCTTC
V gene: TRBV9; J gene: TRBJ1-5; D gene: .; clone size: few; CDR3 protein: CASGGDGGQPQHF; CDR3 DNA: TGTGCCAGCGGGGGTGACGGGGGACAGCCCCAGCATTTT
V gene: TRBV1; J gene: TRBJ1-1; D gene: .; clone size: few; CDR3 protein: CTSSPGDTEAFF; CDR3 DNA: TGCACCAGCAGCCCAGGGGACACTGAAGCTTTCTTT
V gene: TRBV5-6; J gene: TRBJ1-5; D gene: .; clone size: .; CDR3 protein: CASSLRNQPQHF; CDR3 DNA: TGTGCCAGCAGCCTTCGAAATCAGCCCCAGCATTTT
V gene: TRBV6-6; J gene: TRBJ2-1; D gene: .; clone size: .; CDR3 protein: CASSYDLYNEQFF; CDR3 DNA: TGTGCCAGCAGTTATGACTTATACAATGAGCAGTTCTTC
V gene: TRBV18; J gene: TRBJ1-2; D gene: TRBD1; clone size: .; CDR3 protein: CASSSQGADGYTF; CDR3 DNA: TGTGCCAGCTCATCACAGGGGGCAGATGGCTACACCTTC
V gene: TRBV7-9; J gene: TRBJ1-1; D gene: .; clone size: .; CDR3 protein: CASSGQAHEAGKAFF; CDR3 DNA: TGTGCCAGCAGCGGCCAGGCCCATGAGGCGGGGAAAGCTTTCTTT
V gene: TRBV4-2; J gene: TRBJ2-1; D gene: .; clone size: few; CDR3 protein: CASSQEALIEQFF; CDR3 DNA: TGTGCCAGCAGCCAAGAAGCCCTCATTGAGCAGTTCTTC
V gene: TRBV7-2; J gene: TRBJ1-2; D gene: TRBD1; clone size: few; CDR3 protein: CASSLVLPDRGPSNYGYTF; CDR3 DNA: TGTGCCAGCAGCTTAGTTCTGCCGGACAGGGGTCCCTCTAACTATGGCTACACCTTC
V gene: TRBV9; J gene: TRBJ1-5; D gene: TRBD1; clone size: .; CDR3 protein: CASSVGQGDQPQHF; CDR3 DNA: TGTGCCAGCAGCGTAGGGCAGGGGGATCAGCCCCAGCATTTT
V gene: TRBV7-2; J gene: TRBJ1-1; D gene: .; clone size: few; CDR3 protein: CASSLSRHTEAFF; CDR3 DNA: TGTGCCAGCAGCTTATCAAGACACACTGAAGCTTTCTTT
V gene: TRBV7-3; J gene: TRBJ2-4; D gene: TRBD1; clone size: .; CDR3 protein: CASSPREQGYQYF; CDR3 DNA: TGTGCCAGCAGCCCCAGAGAACAGGGGTATCAGTACTTC
V gene: TRBV19; J gene: TRBJ2-3; D gene: .; clone size: .; CDR3 protein: CASSIGGGRPGTQYF; CDR3 DNA: TGTGCCAGTAGTATAGGGGGCGGTCGGCCTGGTACGCAGTATTTT